These 10 T cell receptor beta chains share one sample of origin, sequenced in a study of blood T cell repertoires in COVID-19. Assay: immunoSEQ multiplex PCR; the TCRdb copy retains only in-frame clones and omits some. The table shows 200,000 to 250,000 clones, with 70% to 90% occurring only once. The sequencing input was peripheral blood. The receptors were sampled from a man aged 50 to 59 with COVID-19, enrolled during active disease.

The chain combines TRBV15 with TRBJ2-2; D possibly corresponds to TRBD1 (6 bases). The V end was cut by 0 bases, the J end by 5 bases, with 7 bases between. The CDR3 totals 14 residues. CDR1 is LNHNV and CDR2 is YYDKDF in the germline V gene (reference sequence). The CDR3 reads CATSRDDRTGELFF. The CDR3, as DNA: TGTGCCACCAGCAGAGACGACAGGACCGGGGAGCTGTTTTTT.

J is TRBJ1-5 and V is TRBV7-9; 10 nucleotides agree with TRBD1. In germline, CDR1 is SEHNR, CDR2 FQNEAQ (reference sequence). V dropped 2 bases and J dropped 4; count of bases not matched to a gene: 5. There are 16 residues in the CDR3. CDR3 sequence: CASSLTTGQGNQPQHF. The CDR3 DNA reads TGTGCCAGCAGCTTAACGACGGGACAGGGGAATCAGCCCCAGCATTTT.

The chain has TRBV4-2 and TRBJ1-2; D is ambiguous. The germline gives CDR1 LGHNA, CDR2 YNFKEQ. The V and J ends lost 6 bases and 7 bases respectively, with 12 bases between them. The CDR3 has 12 residues. DNA for the CDR3: TGTGCCAGCAGAGACTTTATCCTTGGCTACACCTTC. It is translated as CASRDFILGYTF.

J is TRBJ2-1 and V is TRBV18; possible D gene TRBD2, 6 bases. This CDR3 has 12 amino acids. V was pared by 3 bases and J by 9 bases, with 9 bases between. In germline, CDR1 is KGHSH, CDR2 LQKENI. DNA of the CDR3: TGTGCCAGCTCACCGGGGCGGGGTGAGCAGTTCTTC. Its protein product is CASSPGRGEQFF.

The V gene is TRBV5-4, the J gene TRBJ2-7; 7 bases agree with TRBD1. The CDR3 has 14 residues. CDR1 and CDR2 from the germline V gene are SGHNT and YYREEE (reference sequence). Unmatched junction bases numbered 4, after V lost 0 bases and J lost 4 bases. CDR3: CASSLDQGVYEQYF. As DNA, the CDR3 is TGTGCCAGCAGCTTGGATCAGGGGGTGTACGAGCAGTACTTC.

The rearrangement uses TRBV4-2 and TRBJ2-3, with 7 bases aligning to TRBD1. J gave up 2 bases and V 4 bases, and 21 bases lay outside the gene matches. The CDR3 extends over 20 amino acids. The germline V gene has CDR1 LGHNA and CDR2 YNFKEQ. The CDR3 reads CASSPKADMTGQTYTDTQYF. The CDR3 DNA follows: TGTGCCAGCAGCCCGAAGGCGGATATGACGGGACAGACCTACACAGATACGCAGTATTTT.

The CDR3 sequence is CASTNYNEQFF. DNA for the CDR3: TGTGCCAGCACTAACTACAATGAGCAGTTCTTC. This chain uses TRBV12-3 or TRBV12-4 with TRBJ2-1; no firm D call. V dropped 7 bases and J dropped 3 bases, with 4 bases sitting between them. This CDR3 has 11 residues.

V usage is TRBV19 and J usage is TRBJ1-1, with 7 bases identical to TRBD1. V shed 6 bases, J shed 4 bases, and the junction held 8 bases outside the gene matches. CDR3 length: 14 amino acids. The germline gives CDR1 LNHDA, CDR2 SQIVND (reference sequence). The CDR3 loop is CASRSRGFPTEAFF. CDR3 coding DNA: TGTGCCAGTAGATCCAGGGGGTTCCCCACTGAAGCTTTCTTT.

This clone occurred once. The rearrangement links TRBV5-1 to TRBJ1-5; 9 bases align to TRBD1. J gave up 10 bases and V 2 bases, and 10 bases lay outside the gene matches. CDR1 is SGHRS, CDR2 YFSETQ, per germline. The CDR3 contains 15 residues. The CDR3 is CASSFEGQGISPQHF. DNA of the CDR3: TGCGCCAGCAGCTTTGAGGGACAGGGAATCAGCCCCCAGCATTTT. Supplemented by reference TRBV5-1 and TRBJ1-5, the full variable domain reads KAGVTQTPRYLIKTRGQQVTLSCSPISGHRSVSWYQQTPGQGLQFLFEYFSETQRNKGNFPGRFSGRQFSNSRSEMNVSTLELGDSALYLCASSFEGQGISPQHFGDGTRLSIL.

The chain is built from TRBV4-3 and TRBJ2-4; D is undetermined. The V gene's germline CDR1 is LGHNA and CDR2 YSLEER. CDR3 length: 17 amino acids. Trimming took 0 bases from V and 3 from J, leaving 15 bases between them. The CDR3 nucleotides are TGCGCCAGCAGCCAAGATATTATTCGTCCGGGCAAAAACATTCAGTACTTC. It yields the protein CASSQDIIRPGKNIQYF.